A selection of T cell receptor beta chains follows, all from one sample in a study of cytomegalovirus exposure and HLA in healthy donors. Profiling relied on immunoSEQ multiplex PCR, and the TCRdb table lists in-frame clones only, not all of them. The repertoire consists of approximately 80,000 clones, with more than 65% occurring once and the leading ten covering roughly 11%. Sequencing used PBMCs. The origin of the receptors is a woman aged 40 to 55 in good health and CMV-seropositive. Each CDR3 is given with its conserved first and last residue. The D gene is left open where the match is weak. Not every row has a clone size; where given, it reads once, few, many or a size class.

clone size: -
D gene: -
J gene: TRBJ1-2
V gene: TRBV30
CDR3 protein: CAGGQSYGYTF
CDR3 DNA: TGTGCCGGAGGACAGAGCTATGGCTACACCTTC

clone size: few
D gene: -
J gene: TRBJ1-1
V gene: TRBV9
CDR3 protein: CASSGSGAWNTEAFF
CDR3 DNA: TGTGCCAGCAGCGGCAGCGGGGCATGGAACACTGAAGCTTTCTTT

clone size: few
D gene: -
J gene: TRBJ1-5
V gene: TRBV2
CDR3 protein: CASTNKVGGPQHF
CDR3 DNA: TGTGCCAGCACCAACAAGGTCGGAGGGCCCCAGCATTTT

clone size: -
D gene: TRBD2
J gene: TRBJ2-1
V gene: TRBV9
CDR3 protein: CASSPGLADAYNEQFF
CDR3 DNA: TGTGCCAGCAGCCCGGGACTAGCCGACGCCTACAATGAGCAGTTCTTC

clone size: -
D gene: TRBD1
J gene: TRBJ1-6
V gene: TRBV19
CDR3 protein: CASSSDRDSPLHF
CDR3 DNA: TGTGCCAGTAGTTCTGACAGGGATTCACCCCTCCACTTT

clone size: once
D gene: TRBD1
J gene: TRBJ2-2
V gene: TRBV19
CDR3 protein: CASSTPGTGRGGELFF
CDR3 DNA: TGTGCCAGTAGTACCCCCGGGACAGGGCGAGGCGGGGAGCTGTTTTTT

clone size: -
D gene: TRBD1
J gene: TRBJ2-1
V gene: TRBV5-4
CDR3 protein: CASRSGGTGNNEQFF
CDR3 DNA: TGTGCCAGCAGATCCGGCGGGACAGGAAACAATGAGCAGTTCTTC

clone size: few
D gene: TRBD1
J gene: TRBJ1-6
V gene: TRBV6-1
CDR3 protein: CASSETGDNSPLHF
CDR3 DNA: TGTGCCAGCAGTGAGACAGGGGATAATTCACCCCTCCACTTT

clone size: -
D gene: -
J gene: TRBJ2-5
V gene: TRBV4-1
CDR3 protein: CASSQDSTGTGKKETQYF
CDR3 DNA: TGCGCCAGCAGCCAAGATTCAACAGGGACGGGCAAGAAAGAGACCCAGTACTTC

clone size: -
D gene: TRBD2
J gene: TRBJ2-2
V gene: TRBV5-1
CDR3 protein: CASSPDPSRLARGAGELFF
CDR3 DNA: TGCGCCAGCAGCCCCGACCCCAGTCGTCTGGCACGGGGGGCCGGGGAGCTGTTTTTT

clone size: -
D gene: TRBD1
J gene: TRBJ1-2
V gene: TRBV6-6
CDR3 protein: CASSYAPGGGYGYTF
CDR3 DNA: TGTGCCAGCAGTTACGCTCCAGGGGGCGGCTATGGCTACACCTTC

clone size: -
D gene: TRBD2
J gene: TRBJ2-3
V gene: TRBV7-6
CDR3 protein: CASSFGGGARDTQYF
CDR3 DNA: TGTGCCAGCAGCTTTGGCGGGGGGGCCAGAGATACGCAGTATTTT

clone size: -
D gene: -
J gene: TRBJ1-3
V gene: TRBV30
CDR3 protein: CAWSVIWSGTPGNTIYF
CDR3 DNA: TGTGCCTGGAGTGTAATCTGGTCTGGGACACCTGGAAACACCATATATTTT

clone size: -
D gene: TRBD2
J gene: TRBJ2-3
V gene: TRBV2
CDR3 protein: CASSEVAGASTDTQYF
CDR3 DNA: TGTGCCAGCAGTGAAGTAGCGGGGGCGAGCACAGATACGCAGTATTTT

clone size: -
D gene: -
J gene: TRBJ2-1
V gene: TRBV5-6
CDR3 protein: CASKEISYNEQFF
CDR3 DNA: TGTGCCAGCAAAGAGATCTCCTACAATGAGCAGTTCTTC

clone size: -
D gene: TRBD1
J gene: TRBJ1-1
V gene: TRBV27
CDR3 protein: CASSLSKTGGTEAFF
CDR3 DNA: TGTGCCAGCAGTTTATCGAAGACAGGGGGGACTGAAGCTTTCTTT

clone size: few
D gene: TRBD1
J gene: TRBJ1-2
V gene: TRBV6-5
CDR3 protein: CASSYSKTGANYGYTF
CDR3 DNA: TGTGCCAGCAGTTACAGCAAGACAGGGGCGAACTATGGCTACACCTTC

clone size: -
D gene: TRBD1
J gene: TRBJ1-5
V gene: TRBV6-1
CDR3 protein: CASSLQTGSNQPQHF
CDR3 DNA: TGTGCCAGCAGTCTTCAGACAGGGAGCAATCAGCCCCAGCATTTT

clone size: once
D gene: TRBD2
J gene: TRBJ2-3
V gene: TRBV30
CDR3 protein: CAWSVQRGGRDTQYF
CDR3 DNA: TGTGCCTGGAGTGTGCAGCGGGGGGGCAGAGATACGCAGTATTTT

clone size: -
D gene: TRBD1
J gene: TRBJ1-5
V gene: TRBV27
CDR3 protein: CASRTSGGRDQPQHF
CDR3 DNA: TGTGCCAGCAGAACCTCAGGGGGCCGAGATCAGCCCCAGCATTTT

clone size: -
D gene: TRBD1
J gene: TRBJ1-4
V gene: TRBV19
CDR3 protein: CASTGQGNEKLFF
CDR3 DNA: TGTGCCAGTACGGGACAGGGAAATGAAAAACTGTTTTTT

clone size: -
D gene: -
J gene: TRBJ2-6
V gene: TRBV7-9
CDR3 protein: CASSLAGGANVLTF
CDR3 DNA: TGTGCCAGCAGCTTAGCGGGCGGGGCCAACGTCCTGACTTTC

clone size: -
D gene: -
J gene: TRBJ2-3
V gene: TRBV12-2
CDR3 protein: CASRWIAGKGTDTQYF
CDR3 DNA: TGTGCAAGTCGCTGGATAGCGGGAAAGGGCACAGATACGCAGTATTTT

clone size: -
D gene: -
J gene: TRBJ1-1
V gene: TRBV18
CDR3 protein: CASSPELGPTEAFF
CDR3 DNA: TGTGCCAGCTCACCAGAGCTGGGCCCCACTGAAGCTTTCTTT

clone size: few
D gene: -
J gene: TRBJ1-1
V gene: TRBV4-1
CDR3 protein: CASSQDSVNTEAFF
CDR3 DNA: TGCGCCAGCAGCCAAGATTCAGTGAACACTGAAGCTTTCTTT

clone size: -
D gene: -
J gene: TRBJ1-1
V gene: TRBV10-3
CDR3 protein: CAIRQETLNTEAFF
CDR3 DNA: TGTGCCATCAGACAGGAGACTCTGAACACTGAAGCTTTCTTT

clone size: -
D gene: TRBD1
J gene: TRBJ2-3
V gene: TRBV6-5
CDR3 protein: CASSLSGTGIDTQYF
CDR3 DNA: TGTGCCAGCAGTCTATCCGGGACAGGGATAGATACGCAGTATTTT

clone size: few
D gene: -
J gene: TRBJ2-3
V gene: TRBV5-6
CDR3 protein: CASSSQRIDTQYF
CDR3 DNA: TGTGCCAGCAGCTCCCAGCGGATAGATACGCAGTATTTT

clone size: -
D gene: -
J gene: TRBJ1-4
V gene: TRBV29-1
CDR3 protein: CSVGQNNEKLFF
CDR3 DNA: TGCAGCGTTGGTCAGAATAATGAAAAACTGTTTTTT

clone size: -
D gene: -
J gene: TRBJ1-5
V gene: TRBV15
CDR3 protein: CATSREQGGHQPQHF
CDR3 DNA: TGTGCCACCAGCAGGGAACAGGGTGGGCATCAGCCCCAGCATTTT

clone size: -
D gene: -
J gene: TRBJ2-7
V gene: TRBV7-2
CDR3 protein: CASSSLGRIEQYF
CDR3 DNA: TGTGCCAGCAGCTCACTAGGACGGATCGAGCAGTACTTC

clone size: once
D gene: TRBD2
J gene: TRBJ2-2
V gene: TRBV30
CDR3 protein: CAWRTSGNTGELFF
CDR3 DNA: TGTGCCTGGAGGACTAGCGGGAACACCGGGGAGCTGTTTTTT

clone size: -
D gene: -
J gene: TRBJ2-7
V gene: TRBV6-5
CDR3 protein: CASSAGLSDSYEQYF
CDR3 DNA: TGTGCCAGCAGTGCTGGACTCAGCGACTCCTACGAGCAGTACTTC

clone size: -
D gene: TRBD1
J gene: TRBJ2-7
V gene: TRBV4-1
CDR3 protein: CASSRDRGTYEQYF
CDR3 DNA: TGCGCCAGCAGCCGAGACAGGGGTACGTACGAGCAGTACTTC

clone size: -
D gene: TRBD1
J gene: TRBJ1-2
V gene: TRBV7-9
CDR3 protein: CASSLSTGGVSGYTF
CDR3 DNA: TGTGCCAGCAGCTTAAGTACAGGGGGGGTGAGTGGCTACACCTTC

clone size: -
D gene: -
J gene: TRBJ1-1
V gene: TRBV6-5
CDR3 protein: CASSYSRLQNTEAFF
CDR3 DNA: TGTGCCAGCAGTTACTCGCGGCTGCAGAACACTGAAGCTTTCTTT

clone size: few
D gene: TRBD2
J gene: TRBJ2-7
V gene: TRBV4-2
CDR3 protein: CASSPSGTSGGPSYEQYF
CDR3 DNA: TGTGCCAGCAGCCCCTCCGGGACTAGCGGGGGGCCATCCTACGAGCAGTACTTC

clone size: -
D gene: -
J gene: TRBJ2-2
V gene: TRBV5-6
CDR3 protein: CASSLGHIGGELFF
CDR3 DNA: TGTGCCAGCAGCCTCGGACACATAGGGGGGGAGCTGTTTTTT

clone size: -
D gene: -
J gene: TRBJ1-5
V gene: TRBV27
CDR3 protein: CASSLWATDSNQPQHF
CDR3 DNA: TGTGCCAGCAGCCTTTGGGCTACGGATAGCAATCAGCCCCAGCATTTT

clone size: -
D gene: TRBD1
J gene: TRBJ1-2
V gene: TRBV4-1
CDR3 protein: CASSQDLGTGRGYTF
CDR3 DNA: TGCGCCAGCAGCCAAGATCTGGGGACAGGCCGTGGCTACACCTTC

clone size: -
D gene: -
J gene: TRBJ2-1
V gene: TRBV5-1
CDR3 protein: CASSLSSGSGEQFF
CDR3 DNA: TGCGCCAGCAGCTTGAGTTCAGGGTCGGGTGAGCAGTTCTTC

clone size: -
D gene: TRBD2
J gene: TRBJ2-1
V gene: TRBV7-2
CDR3 protein: CASSLSGLAGQEQFF
CDR3 DNA: TGTGCCAGCAGCTTATCGGGACTAGCGGGACAGGAGCAGTTCTTC

clone size: -
D gene: TRBD1
J gene: TRBJ1-6
V gene: TRBV4-1
CDR3 protein: CASSHYRDRGLSLHF
CDR3 DNA: TGCGCCAGCAGCCATTACCGGGACAGGGGGCTATCCCTCCACTTT

clone size: -
D gene: TRBD1
J gene: TRBJ1-4
V gene: TRBV5-1
CDR3 protein: CASSLLQGTNEKLFF
CDR3 DNA: TGCGCCAGCAGCTTGCTACAGGGGACTAATGAAAAACTGTTTTTT

clone size: few
D gene: TRBD1
J gene: TRBJ2-7
V gene: TRBV4-3
CDR3 protein: CASSQGTGPGEQYF
CDR3 DNA: TGCGCCAGCAGCCAAGGGACAGGGCCGGGCGAGCAGTACTTC

clone size: -
D gene: TRBD2
J gene: TRBJ2-1
V gene: TRBV4-3
CDR3 protein: CASSQEGGGSGSSYNEQFF
CDR3 DNA: TGCGCCAGCAGCCAAGAGGGGGGAGGGAGTGGGAGCTCCTACAATGAGCAGTTCTTC

clone size: -
D gene: TRBD1
J gene: TRBJ2-7
V gene: TRBV5-5
CDR3 protein: CASGIGTGGYEQYF
CDR3 DNA: TGTGCCAGCGGAATCGGGACAGGGGGCTACGAGCAGTACTTC

clone size: once
D gene: TRBD1
J gene: TRBJ2-5
V gene: TRBV5-6
CDR3 protein: CASSSAGTGVETQYF
CDR3 DNA: TGTGCCAGCAGCTCGGCCGGGACAGGGGTAGAGACCCAGTACTTC

clone size: -
D gene: -
J gene: TRBJ2-7
V gene: TRBV6-1
CDR3 protein: CASSDEGIDEQYF
CDR3 DNA: TGTGCCAGCAGTGATGAGGGAATCGACGAGCAGTACTTC

clone size: few
D gene: TRBD1
J gene: TRBJ1-2
V gene: TRBV6-1
CDR3 protein: CASSKGQGANYGYTF
CDR3 DNA: TGTGCCAGCAGTAAGGGACAGGGAGCAAACTATGGCTACACCTTC

clone size: few
D gene: -
J gene: TRBJ2-7
V gene: TRBV6-1
CDR3 protein: CASSEDIYEQYF
CDR3 DNA: TGTGCCAGCAGTGAAGACATCTACGAGCAGTACTTC

clone size: few
D gene: -
J gene: TRBJ2-3
V gene: TRBV7-7
CDR3 protein: CASSQGSTDTQYF
CDR3 DNA: TGTGCTAGCAGTCAGGGTTCGACAGATACGCAGTATTTT

clone size: -
D gene: -
J gene: TRBJ2-1
V gene: TRBV5-1
CDR3 protein: CASSLVFGEQFF
CDR3 DNA: TGCGCCAGCAGCTTGGTATTCGGGGAGCAGTTCTTC

clone size: few
D gene: TRBD1
J gene: TRBJ1-4
V gene: TRBV27
CDR3 protein: CASRDNRGRGEKLFF
CDR3 DNA: TGTGCCAGCAGAGATAACAGGGGAAGAGGTGAAAAACTGTTTTTT

clone size: -
D gene: -
J gene: TRBJ2-7
V gene: TRBV2
CDR3 protein: CASSLRLVGSSYEQYF
CDR3 DNA: TGTGCCAGCAGTCTTAGACTAGTCGGAAGCTCCTACGAGCAGTACTTC